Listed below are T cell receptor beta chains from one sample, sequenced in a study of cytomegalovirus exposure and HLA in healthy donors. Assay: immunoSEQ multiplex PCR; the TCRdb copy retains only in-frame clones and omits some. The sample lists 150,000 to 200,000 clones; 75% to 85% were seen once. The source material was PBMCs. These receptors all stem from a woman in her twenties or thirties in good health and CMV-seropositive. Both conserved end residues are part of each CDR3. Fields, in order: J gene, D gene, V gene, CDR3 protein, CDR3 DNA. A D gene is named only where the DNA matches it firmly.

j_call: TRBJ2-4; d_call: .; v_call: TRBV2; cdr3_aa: CASSADRTNNKNIQYF; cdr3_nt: TGTGCCAGCAGTGCTGACAGGACCAATAACAAAAACATTCAGTACTTC
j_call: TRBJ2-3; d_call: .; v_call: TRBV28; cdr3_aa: CASSTTSRARVTDTQYF; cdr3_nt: TGTGCCAGCAGCACCACCTCTAGGGCGCGGGTTACAGATACGCAGTATTTT
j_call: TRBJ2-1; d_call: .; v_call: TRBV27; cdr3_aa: CASSLRGGNEQFF; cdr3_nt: TGTGCCAGCAGTTTAAGGGGGGGTAATGAGCAGTTCTTC
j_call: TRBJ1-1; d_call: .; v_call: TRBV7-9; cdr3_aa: CASSLRGLGVDEAFF; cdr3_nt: TGTGCCAGCAGCTTAAGGGGACTCGGGGTTGATGAAGCTTTCTTT
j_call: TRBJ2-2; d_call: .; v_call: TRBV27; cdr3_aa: CASSLYDPGGTGELFF; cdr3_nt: TGTGCCAGCAGTTTATACGACCCCGGAGGGACCGGGGAGCTGTTTTTT
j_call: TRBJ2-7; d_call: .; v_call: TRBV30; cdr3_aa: CAWSGGLWDEQYF; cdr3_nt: TGTGCCTGGAGTGGTGGGCTTTGGGACGAGCAGTACTTC
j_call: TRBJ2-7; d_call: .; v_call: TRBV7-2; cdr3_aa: CASSLAMEGSYEQYF; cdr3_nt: TGTGCCAGCAGCTTAGCGATGGAGGGCTCCTACGAGCAGTACTTC
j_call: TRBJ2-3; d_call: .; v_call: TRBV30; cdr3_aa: CAWSVGGQDTQYF; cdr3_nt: TGTGCCTGGAGTGTAGGGGGTCAAGATACGCAGTATTTT
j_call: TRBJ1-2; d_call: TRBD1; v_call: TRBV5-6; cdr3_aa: CASSLTGDYGYTF; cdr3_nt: TGTGCCAGCAGCTTAACAGGGGACTATGGCTACACCTTC
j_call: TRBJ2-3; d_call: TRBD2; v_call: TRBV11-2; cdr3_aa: CASSSLAGWGTDTQYF; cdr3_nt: TGTGCCAGCAGCTCGTTAGCGGGATGGGGCACAGATACGCAGTATTTT
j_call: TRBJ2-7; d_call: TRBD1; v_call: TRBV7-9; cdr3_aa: CASSSGQAQSPHEQYF; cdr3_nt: TGTGCCAGCAGCTCAGGACAGGCCCAATCCCCCCACGAGCAGTACTTC